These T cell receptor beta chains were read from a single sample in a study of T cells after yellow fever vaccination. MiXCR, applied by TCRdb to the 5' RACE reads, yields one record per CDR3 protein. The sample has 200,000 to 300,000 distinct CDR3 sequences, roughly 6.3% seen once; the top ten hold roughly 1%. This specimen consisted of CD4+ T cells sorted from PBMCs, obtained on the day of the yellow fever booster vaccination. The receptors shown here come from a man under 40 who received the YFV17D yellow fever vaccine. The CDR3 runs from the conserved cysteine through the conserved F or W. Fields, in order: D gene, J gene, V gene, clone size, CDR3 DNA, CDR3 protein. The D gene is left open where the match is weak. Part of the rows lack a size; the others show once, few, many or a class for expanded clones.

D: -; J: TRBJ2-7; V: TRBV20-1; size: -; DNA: TGCAGTGCTAGGATAGGGAGTTACGAGCAGTACTTC; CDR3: CSARIGSYEQYF
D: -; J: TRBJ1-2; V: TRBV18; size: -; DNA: TGTGCCAGCTCACCACCGGGAGGAGCCTATGGCTACACCTTC; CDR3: CASSPPGGAYGYTF
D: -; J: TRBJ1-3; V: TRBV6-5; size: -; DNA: TGTGCCAGCAGTTACTCACAGGGTGGAAACACCATATATTTT; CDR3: CASSYSQGGNTIYF
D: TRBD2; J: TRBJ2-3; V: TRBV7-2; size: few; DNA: TGTGCCAGCAGCTTAGTATTTTCGGCGGGAGGTACAGATACGCAGTATTTT; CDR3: CASSLVFSAGGTDTQYF
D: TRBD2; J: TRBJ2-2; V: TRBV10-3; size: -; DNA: TGTGCCATCAGTGCGGGGGGAGGCCCCCAAACCGGGGAGCTGTTTTTT; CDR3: CAISAGGGPQTGELFF
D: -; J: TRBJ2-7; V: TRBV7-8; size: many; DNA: TGTGCCAGCAGCTTAACGGCTAGCTACGAGCAGTACTTC; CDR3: CASSLTASYEQYF
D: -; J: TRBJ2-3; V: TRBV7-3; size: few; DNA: TGTGCCAGCAGCCAAAAAAGGTCGACAGACACTAGCACAGATACGCAGTATTTT; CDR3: CASSQKRSTDTSTDTQYF
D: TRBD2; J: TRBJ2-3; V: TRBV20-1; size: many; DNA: TGCAGTGCTAGAGACTTTCTAGCGGGAGGTTCCGTACTTTATACGCAGTATTTT; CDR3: CSARDFLAGGSVLYTQYF
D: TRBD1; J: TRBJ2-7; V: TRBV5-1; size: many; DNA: TGCGCCAGCAGCTCGGGACAGCCCTACGAGCAGTACTTC; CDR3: CASSSGQPYEQYF
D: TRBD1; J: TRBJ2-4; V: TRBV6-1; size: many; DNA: TGTGCCAGCAGTGGGTTGGGACAGGGGGACATTCAGTACTTC; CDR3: CASSGLGQGDIQYF
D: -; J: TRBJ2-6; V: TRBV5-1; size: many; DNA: TGCGCCAGCAGCTTGGTCGCTGGATACTCTGGGGCCAACGTCCTGACTTTC; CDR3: CASSLVAGYSGANVLTF
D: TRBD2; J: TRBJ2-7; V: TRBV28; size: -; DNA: TGTGCCAGCAGGCGCCCCGGGCGGGAGTTCGAGCAGTACTTC; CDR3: CASRRPGREFEQYF
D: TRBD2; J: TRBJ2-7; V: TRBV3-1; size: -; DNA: TGTGCCAGCAGCCAAGGGGTTAGCCGGACTAGCGGGAGGATCTACGAGCAGTACTTC; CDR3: CASSQGVSRTSGRIYEQYF
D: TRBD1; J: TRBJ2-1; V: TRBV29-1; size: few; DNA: TGCAGCGTTCGGGAAGCGACAGGGAAGTTCTTC; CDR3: CSVREATGKFF
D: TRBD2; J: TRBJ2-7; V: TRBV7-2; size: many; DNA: TGTGCCAGCAGCTCGAGGACTAGCGGCTACGAGCAGTACTTC; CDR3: CASSSRTSGYEQYF
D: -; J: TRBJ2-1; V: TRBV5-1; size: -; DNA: TGCGCCAGCAGCTTGTCCCCGGGAGTCACCTACAATGAGCAGTTCTTC; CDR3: CASSLSPGVTYNEQFF
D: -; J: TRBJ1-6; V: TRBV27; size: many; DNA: TGTGCCAGCAGGCCGCGGGCCGGGCCCCTCCACTTT; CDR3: CASRPRAGPLHF
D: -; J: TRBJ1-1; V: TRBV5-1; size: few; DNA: TGCGCCAGCAGTCGGGGGACCGCCGCTAACACTGAAGCTTTCTTT; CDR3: CASSRGTAANTEAFF
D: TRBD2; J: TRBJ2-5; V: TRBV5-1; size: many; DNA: TGCGCCAGCACTAGCGGGACGGGGGGAGAGACCCAGTACTTC; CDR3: CASTSGTGGETQYF
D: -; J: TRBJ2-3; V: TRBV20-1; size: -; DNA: TGCAGTGCTCTGTCGCCTCGGGCTACAGATACGCAGTATTTT; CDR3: CSALSPRATDTQYF
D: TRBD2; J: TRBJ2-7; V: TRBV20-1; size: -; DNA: TGCAGTGCTAGCGGGAGGCACTACGAGGAGTACTTC; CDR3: CSASGRHYEEYF
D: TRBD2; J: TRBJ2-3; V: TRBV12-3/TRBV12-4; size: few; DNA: TGTGCCAGCATCCTGCGGGGACTAGGGGGAGATACGCAGTATTTT; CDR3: CASILRGLGGDTQYF
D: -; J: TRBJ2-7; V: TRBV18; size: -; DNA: TGTGCCAGCTCACGGTCAGTAAACGGGGAGCAGTACTTC; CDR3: CASSRSVNGEQYF
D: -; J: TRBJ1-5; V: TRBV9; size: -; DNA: TGTGCCAGCAGCGTAGGAACGGGGGCAAATCAGCCCCAGCATTTT; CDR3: CASSVGTGANQPQHF
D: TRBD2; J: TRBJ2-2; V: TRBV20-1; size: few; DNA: TGCAGTGCCCAATCCGGGACTAAGAACACCGGGGAGCTGTTTTTT; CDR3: CSAQSGTKNTGELFF
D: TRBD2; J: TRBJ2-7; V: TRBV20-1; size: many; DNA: TGCAGTGCAGCCAACCTAGCGGGAGTAAACTACGAGCAGTACTTC; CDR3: CSAANLAGVNYEQYF
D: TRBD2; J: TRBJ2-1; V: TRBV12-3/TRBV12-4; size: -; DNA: TGTGCCAGCAGGGGACTAGTCCAGGGGTCCTACAATGAGCAGTTCTTC; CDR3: CASRGLVQGSYNEQFF
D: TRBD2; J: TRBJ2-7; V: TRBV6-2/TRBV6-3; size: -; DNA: TGTGCCAGCAGTTGGCTCCGTCGACTAGCGGGACCCAACCCCTACGAGCAGTACTTC; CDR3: CASSWLRRLAGPNPYEQYF